This paragraph reports one T cell receptor (beta chain). The sample holds many counts of this clonotype. Its antigen remains unidentified. Base qualities are not at hand, and no much larger clone is one base apart. The data were taken from a study of early T cells in non-severe SARS-CoV-2 infection (dated by TCRdb to about 2021). About the study as a whole: TCR sequencing used bulk RNA from unsorted whole blood, so alpha and beta chains could not be paired.

General findings and caveats noted by the study authors: VDJdb matching was skewed toward anti-spike CD8 responses, so virus-specific expansions were likely underestimated and private and CD4 specificities were missed.

Cut back by 6 bases and 1 base, the V and J ends lie 15 bases apart. For CDR1 and CDR2, the germline V gene lists MNHNS and SASEGT. The CDR3 covers 15 residues, taking in both the cysteine and the phenylalanine. Of all the DNA, just the CDR3 is kept, 45 bases in frame from base 1. This was a case-control study nested in a cohort of healthcare workers in London, UK, who had nasopharyngeal swab PCR tests and blood samples taken every week. Between 23 and 31 March 2020, the week of the UK lockdown, healthcare workers were enrolled and then followed up weekly for as long as 16 weeks. The library was built by means of 5' RACE. Sequencing was carried out with a NextSeq 500. Unique molecular identifiers were attached to individual cDNA molecules in the TCR library protocol so that sequencing error and PCR bias could be corrected. Both TCR alpha and beta chains were sequenced, and tight co-correlation was observed between alpha and beta sequence abundances in each sample. On the authors' methods: V gene, J gene and CDR3 annotation of TCR sequences was performed with Decombinator V4. Expanded TCRs were defined as changing significantly between any two time points under a Poisson model with p below 0.0001. Abundances of TCRs were expressed as counts per million after normalisation to the total number of TCRs sequenced in each sample. MAIT TCRs were defined by TRAV1-2 paired with TRAJ12, TRAJ20 or TRAJ33, and iNKT TCRs by TRAV10 paired with TRAJ18. VDJdb, accessed 1 November 2021, was searched for CMV, EBV and SARS-CoV-2 annotated TCRs, excluding TCRs annotated for multiple antigens. TCRdb reprocessing: public reads trimmed at Q25 with fastp, clones called with MiXCR, in-frame beta chains kept. Duplicate CDR3 protein sequences are folded into a single record with the most common DNA and genes. None of the V and J calls come from the authors' own analysis; TCRdb made them. The table for this sample lists approximately 26,000 distinct CDR3 sequences; roughly 5.1% of them were counted only once. Together, the top ten hold over 2.5% of the sample.

The source material was whole blood. The TCR comes from an adult who was a healthcare worker with PCR-confirmed SARS-CoV-2 infection or an uninfected control (not recorded which). The chain joins TRBV6-1 to TRBJ2-5; 6 matching bases give a weak D call of TRBD1. For the CDR3, the sequence is CASRALLGGQETQYF. The base sequence is TGTGCCAGCAGGGCTTTACTAGGGGGCCAAGAGACCCAGTACTTC.